The 17 T cell receptor beta chains below all came from one sample that was sequenced in a study of T cell responses to AZD1222 COVID-19 vaccine. Data came from immunoSEQ multiplex PCR; TCRdb stores just in-frame clones and leaves some out. The sample contains about 140,000 clones, 90% to 95% of which appear only once. The source was peripheral blood, collected on day 0 of MenACWY control vaccination. All receptors come from an adult in good health.

CDR3 sequence: CASSPMGRLDEKLFF. The CDR3 DNA reads as TGCGCCAGCAGCCCAATGGGCAGACTGGATGAAAAACTGTTTTTT. This rearrangement joins TRBV4-3 to TRBJ1-4; no firm D call. The length of the CDR3 is 15 residues. CDR1 is LGHNA and CDR2 is YSLEER in the germline V gene. Deletions cut 4 bases from V and 6 bases from J, with 15 bases between.

This chain uses TRBV11-2 with TRBJ2-7, with 10 bases lining up with TRBD2. This CDR3 is built from 14 residues. Germline CDR1 is SGHAT and CDR2 is FQNNGV. V shed 5 bases and J 2 bases; nucleotides not matched to a gene: 3. Here the CDR3 reads CASSITSGTYEQYF. For the CDR3, the DNA is TGTGCCAGCAGCATAACTAGCGGGACCTACGAGCAGTACTTC.

The chain employs TRBV6-5 and TRBJ1-1, with D perhaps TRBD1 (6 bases). V was trimmed by 10 bases and J by 8 bases, leaving 26 bases between them. The CDR3 totals 15 residues. CDR1 is MNHEY, CDR2 SVGAGI, per germline. The CDR3 region has the DNA TGTGCCACTTCAATCCGGGGGGTCGTCGACAGGGAAGCTTTCTTT. It yields the protein CATSIRGVVDREAFF.

The chain couples TRBV27 to TRBJ1-6, with D hard to call. The CDR3 runs 16 residues. Germline-derived CDR1 and CDR2 are MNHEY and SMNVEV (reference sequence). V lost 6 bases and J 7 bases, leaving 19 bases between the germline ends. The CDR3 here is CASRPSLRDRNSPLHF. The CDR3 DNA reads TGTGCCAGCAGACCCAGTCTCAGAGATAGGAATTCACCCCTCCACTTT.

The chain links TRBV12-3 or TRBV12-4 to TRBJ2-3; D gene ambiguous. Trimming stripped 3 bases from V and 6 bases from J, with 10 bases between. This CDR3 contains 13 residues. The CDR3 is CASSLVLDDTQYF. The DNA of the CDR3 is TGTGCCAGCAGTTTGGTTCTTGACGATACGCAGTATTTT.

The V and J genes are TRBV10-3 and TRBJ2-7; 8 nucleotides match TRBD1. This CDR3 comprises 12 residues. CDR1 is ENHRY and CDR2 is SYGVKD in the germline V gene. The V segment lost 8 bases and the J segment 6 bases; nucleotides outside the gene matches: 6. The CDR3 region is CAILDRGGEQYF. In nucleotides, the CDR3 is TGTGCCATCCTCGACAGGGGTGGCGAGCAGTACTTC.

The J gene is TRBJ2-4, the V gene TRBV7-9; no clear D. Per germline, CDR1 SEHNR and CDR2 FQNEAQ (reference sequence). The CDR3 length is 13 residues. Trimming took 1 base from V and 5 from J, leaving 6 bases between them. This CDR3 reads CASSLVRENIQYF. The CDR3 coding sequence is TGTGCCAGCAGCTTAGTACGGGAAAACATTCAGTACTTC. The full variable domain, in which reference TRBV7-9 and TRBJ2-4 provide the parts outside the CDR3, is DTGVSQNPRHKITKRGQNVTFRCDPISEHNRLYWYRQTLGQGPEFLTYFQNEAQLEKSRLLSDRFSAERPKGSFSTLEIQRTEQGDSAMYLCASSLVRENIQYFGAGTRLSVL.

V usage is TRBV5-6 and J usage is TRBJ1-2, with D tentatively TRBD1 (5 bases). The V gene lost 3 bases and the J gene lost 1 base, with 13 bases spanning the gap. CDR3 length equals 15 residues. Germline lookup yields CDR1 SGHDT and CDR2 YYEEEE. CDR3 DNA sequence: TGTGCCAGCAGCTCCCTCCTCAGGGTTAACTATGGCTACACCTTC. Its protein is CASSSLLRVNYGYTF.

The V call is TRBV9, the J call TRBJ1-2; D unresolved. Per the germline V gene, CDR1 is SGDLS and CDR2 is YYNGEE. The CDR3 has 14 residues. The ends were cut back, 3 bases at V and 1 base at J, with 10 bases in the middle. DNA of the CDR3: TGTGCCAGCAGCGCCGGCCAGGATAACTATGGCTACACCTTC. Its protein product is CASSAGQDNYGYTF.

The gene calls are TRBV7-2 and TRBJ2-3; either TRBD1 or TRBD2 may fit D (6 bases each). V shed 4 bases and J shed 0 bases, with 17 bases lying between them. This CDR3 contains 17 residues. Germline CDR1 reads SGHTA; CDR2 reads FQGNSA. In DNA, the CDR3 is TGTGCCAGCAGCTATATTCCGGGGGCTACTAGCACAGATACGCAGTATTTT. It codes for CASSYIPGATSTDTQYF.

This chain uses TRBV30 with TRBJ1-2; D not certain. Germline lookup yields CDR1 GTSNPN and CDR2 SVGIG (reference sequence). The CDR3 sequence is 15 residues long. V lost 2 bases and J lost 1, with 14 bases in between. The CDR3 is CAWSPPNSDNYGYTF. The CDR3, as DNA: TGTGCCTGGAGTCCCCCAAACAGCGATAACTATGGCTACACCTTC.

This chain uses TRBV6-6 with TRBJ1-3; D is ambiguous. This CDR3 is built from 13 residues. Germline CDR1 reads MNHNY; CDR2 reads SVGAGI (reference sequence). The V gene lost 6 bases and the J gene lost 2 bases, with 8 bases spanning the gap. CDR3 DNA sequence: TGTGCCAGCAGCCCGCTGGCTGGAAACACCATATATTTT. It encodes CASSPLAGNTIYF.

V and J are TRBV6-5 and TRBJ1-2, with unresolved D. This CDR3 has 12 residues. Germline assignment: CDR1 MNHEY and CDR2 SVGAGI. The germline V and J ends were trimmed by 7 bases and 2 bases, with 8 bases remaining between them. The CDR3: CASNDGNYGYTF. The DNA for the CDR3 is TGTGCCAGCAACGACGGAAACTATGGCTACACCTTC.

The J gene is TRBJ2-7, the V gene TRBV4-1, with D maybe TRBD2 (5 bases). This CDR3 spans 16 amino acids. Germline V gene data show CDR1 as MGHRA and CDR2 as YSYEKL. V shed 2 bases and J shed 7 bases, with 21 bases lying between them. CDR3 in DNA: TGCGCCAGCAGCCAAAACCCAAAATTGGAGGTTTGGGAGCAGTACTTC. It specifies CASSQNPKLEVWEQYF.

V gene TRBV28 combines with J gene TRBJ2-5; 10 bases are a match to TRBD2. The J segment lost 6 bases and the V segment lost 3 bases, leaving 19 bases of the junction unmatched. This CDR3 has 19 residues. Germline V gene lookup returns CDR1 MDHEN and CDR2 SYDVKM. CDR3 protein: CASSFGLAGAEGDPKTQYF. In DNA, the CDR3 is TGTGCCAGCAGTTTTGGTCTAGCGGGAGCAGAAGGGGATCCGAAGACCCAGTACTTC.

This clone was seen only a few times. This chain uses TRBV5-1 with TRBJ1-3, with D unresolved. The germline V and J ends were trimmed by 0 bases and 0 bases, with 10 bases remaining between them. Germline CDR1 reads SGHRS; CDR2 reads YFSETQ. The CDR3 covers 16 residues. Here the CDR3 reads CASSLGLVRSGNTIYF. CDR3 bases: TGCGCCAGCAGCTTGGGTTTGGTACGCTCTGGAAACACCATATATTTT.

The rearrangement uses TRBV4-1 and TRBJ2-1; TRBD2 aligns across 8 bases. The V gene's germline CDR1 is MGHRA and CDR2 YSYEKL. This CDR3 spans 19 amino acids. V lost 2 bases to trimming and J lost 0 bases; unmatched junction nucleotides: 12. The CDR3 loop reads CASSQRLASIDSSYNEQFF. For the CDR3, the DNA is TGCGCCAGCAGCCAAAGACTAGCGAGCATAGACAGCTCCTACAATGAGCAGTTCTTC.